The rows below give T cell receptor beta chains drawn from one sample of a study of cytomegalovirus exposure and HLA in healthy donors. Some clones are missing from TCRdb's copy, which holds only in-frame ones; the method was immunoSEQ multiplex PCR. The table has about 88,000 clones, about 75% seen once. The material sequenced was PBMCs. The origin of the receptors is a woman between 40 and 55 years old in good health and CMV-seronegative. The CDR3 runs from the conserved cysteine through the conserved F or W. The D gene is left open where the match is weak. The size field is filled for only some rows; it gives once, few, many or a size class.

DNA: TGTGCCAGCAGCTTGCGACAGAACACTGAAGCTTTCTTT
CDR3: CASSLRQNTEAFF
J: TRBJ1-1
D: .
size: once
V: TRBV5-8

DNA: TGTGCCAGCACCCATAATGAAAAACTGTTTTTT
CDR3: CASTHNEKLFF
J: TRBJ1-4
D: .
size: .
V: TRBV5-4

DNA: TGTGCCACCAGCAGAGATTTTGGCAGGGGGAGTTTGACAGATACGCAGTATTTT
CDR3: CATSRDFGRGSLTDTQYF
J: TRBJ2-3
D: TRBD1
size: .
V: TRBV15

DNA: TGTGCCAGCAGCGATAGGGACAGGGGAGACGAAAAACTGTTTTTT
CDR3: CASSDRDRGDEKLFF
J: TRBJ1-4
D: TRBD1
size: .
V: TRBV7-9

DNA: TGTGCCAGCAGCTCCGGACTAGCGGGGGTTCCGAACACCGGGGAGCTGTTTTTT
CDR3: CASSSGLAGVPNTGELFF
J: TRBJ2-2
D: TRBD2
size: .
V: TRBV7-3

DNA: TGTGCCAGCAGCTTAGATGGGAGCGCAGGCTACAATGAGCAGTTCTTC
CDR3: CASSLDGSAGYNEQFF
J: TRBJ2-1
D: .
size: .
V: TRBV11-1

DNA: TGTGCCAGCAGTAGCGGGGGAGGGGAAGAGACCCAGTACTTC
CDR3: CASSSGGGEETQYF
J: TRBJ2-5
D: TRBD2
size: .
V: TRBV6-6

DNA: TGTGCCAGCAGTGCAAGGTCCAGGGGTGATTCACCCCTCCACTTT
CDR3: CASSARSRGDSPLHF
J: TRBJ1-6
D: .
size: .
V: TRBV25-1

DNA: TGTGCCAGCAGCCCGCGTTATGGTCTGCGTTTTGGCACAGATACGCAGTATTTT
CDR3: CASSPRYGLRFGTDTQYF
J: TRBJ2-3
D: .
size: .
V: TRBV7-2

DNA: TGTGCCAGCAGCGGACAGGAAAAACTGTTTTTT
CDR3: CASSGQEKLFF
J: TRBJ1-4
D: .
size: .
V: TRBV7-9

DNA: TGCGCCAGCAGCCAAGTGGCAACATTTAACTATGGCTACACCTTC
CDR3: CASSQVATFNYGYTF
J: TRBJ1-2
D: .
size: .
V: TRBV4-3

DNA: TGTGCCAGCAGTCCTTTCAGACAGGGTGCTGAAGCTTTCTTT
CDR3: CASSPFRQGAEAFF
J: TRBJ1-1
D: TRBD1
size: .
V: TRBV28

DNA: TGTGCCAGCAGTTACGCCGGGACTAGCGGGAGAGTTAACTTC
CDR3: CASSYAGTSGRVNF
J: TRBJ2-5
D: TRBD2
size: .
V: TRBV6-5

DNA: TGTGCCAGCAGTCCCGGAAGGGGATTGCGCTACGAGCAGTACTTC
CDR3: CASSPGRGLRYEQYF
J: TRBJ2-7
D: .
size: .
V: TRBV6-1

DNA: TGTGCCAGCAGCGTAGGGTCAGGGGAAGACCAGTACTTC
CDR3: CASSVGSGEDQYF
J: TRBJ2-5
D: .
size: .
V: TRBV9

DNA: TGTGCCAGCAGTTACTCGAGACAGCCTCGGGAGACCCAGTACTTC
CDR3: CASSYSRQPRETQYF
J: TRBJ2-5
D: .
size: .
V: TRBV6-5

DNA: TGCGCCAGCAGCCCAATCGGGGACTACTCCTACGAGCAGTACTTC
CDR3: CASSPIGDYSYEQYF
J: TRBJ2-7
D: TRBD2
size: .
V: TRBV5-1

DNA: TGTGCCAGCAGGAAGGGGACAGACACTGAAGCTTTCTTT
CDR3: CASRKGTDTEAFF
J: TRBJ1-1
D: TRBD1
size: few
V: TRBV2

DNA: TGTGCCAGCAGCTCTGCCTACGAGCAGTACTTC
CDR3: CASSSAYEQYF
J: TRBJ2-7
D: .
size: .
V: TRBV7-2

DNA: TGTGCCAGCAGTGAACTGACAACATCACCTGAAGCTTTCTTT
CDR3: CASSELTTSPEAFF
J: TRBJ1-1
D: .
size: .
V: TRBV25-1

DNA: TGCGCCAGCAGCTCGGTGGGGATGACGGGGTACGAGCAGTACTTC
CDR3: CASSSVGMTGYEQYF
J: TRBJ2-7
D: .
size: few
V: TRBV5-1

DNA: TGTGCCAGCAGCTTGGGAGACTATCCTCTTGAAAAACTGTTTTTT
CDR3: CASSLGDYPLEKLFF
J: TRBJ1-4
D: .
size: .
V: TRBV11-2

DNA: TGTGCCAGCAGCTTCCCGGGACAAGTGAACACTGAAGCTTTCTTT
CDR3: CASSFPGQVNTEAFF
J: TRBJ1-1
D: .
size: few
V: TRBV7-8

DNA: TGTGCCAGCAGTCTGGGAGCGATAAACACCGGGGAGCTGTTTTTT
CDR3: CASSLGAINTGELFF
J: TRBJ2-2
D: .
size: .
V: TRBV6-5

DNA: TGTGCCAGCGTGGGGGGACTGCATAATTCACCCCTCCACTTT
CDR3: CASVGGLHNSPLHF
J: TRBJ1-6
D: .
size: .
V: TRBV2

DNA: TGTGCCAGCAGTCCGAATCTGGGGGGTGCCGAAGATGGCTACACCTTC
CDR3: CASSPNLGGAEDGYTF
J: TRBJ1-2
D: .
size: .
V: TRBV2

DNA: TGTGCCAGCAGCTTAGAGTTGACAGGGCATGGCTACACCTTC
CDR3: CASSLELTGHGYTF
J: TRBJ1-2
D: TRBD1
size: few
V: TRBV11-2

DNA: TGCGCCAGCAGCTCGCGGACAGGGGCGGGAGATACGCAGTATTTT
CDR3: CASSSRTGAGDTQYF
J: TRBJ2-3
D: TRBD1
size: .
V: TRBV5-1

DNA: TGTGCCAGCAGCTTACTTGAGACTGAAGCTTTCTTT
CDR3: CASSLLETEAFF
J: TRBJ1-1
D: .
size: few
V: TRBV7-9

DNA: TGTGCCAGCAGGATCACAGGGGCGGGAACCTACGAGCAGTACTTC
CDR3: CASRITGAGTYEQYF
J: TRBJ2-7
D: .
size: .
V: TRBV25-1

DNA: TGTGCCAGCAGCCAAGATAGGGGACTTATCCCCTACGAGCAGTACTTC
CDR3: CASSQDRGLIPYEQYF
J: TRBJ2-7
D: .
size: .
V: TRBV4-2

DNA: TGCGCCAGCAGCCCCACAGGGGGCGGGCCGAAAACCCAGTACTTC
CDR3: CASSPTGGGPKTQYF
J: TRBJ2-5
D: TRBD1
size: .
V: TRBV5-1

DNA: TGCGCCAGCAGCTTGGGACACGGCGACTCTGGAAACACCATATATTTT
CDR3: CASSLGHGDSGNTIYF
J: TRBJ1-3
D: .
size: .
V: TRBV5-1

DNA: TGTGCCAGCAGAAGAGACAGGAACACTGAAGCTTTCTTT
CDR3: CASRRDRNTEAFF
J: TRBJ1-1
D: .
size: .
V: TRBV6-4

DNA: TGTGCCAGCAGCTTGAGGTTGCTCTGGGGAGGGGATCGGGAGACCCAGTACTTC
CDR3: CASSLRLLWGGDRETQYF
J: TRBJ2-5
D: TRBD2
size: .
V: TRBV5-6

DNA: TGTGCCAGCAGCGTTACCGGGACTTTGGGCTACACCTTC
CDR3: CASSVTGTLGYTF
J: TRBJ1-2
D: .
size: .
V: TRBV5-6

DNA: TGCGCCAGCAGCTTGCCGGGTATCATGACTGGCTACACCTTC
CDR3: CASSLPGIMTGYTF
J: TRBJ1-2
D: .
size: few
V: TRBV5-1

DNA: TGTGCCAGCAGTCCACAGGGGGCGGTGGGGGAGCTGTTTTTT
CDR3: CASSPQGAVGELFF
J: TRBJ2-2
D: TRBD1
size: .
V: TRBV6-1

DNA: TGTGCCAGCAGTCCCTCCACCTACAGGGTTTACGGCTACACCTTC
CDR3: CASSPSTYRVYGYTF
J: TRBJ1-2
D: .
size: .
V: TRBV27

DNA: TGTGCCAGCAGCTCGCCGGGACTAGACACCGGGGAGCTGTTTTTT
CDR3: CASSSPGLDTGELFF
J: TRBJ2-2
D: TRBD2
size: .
V: TRBV7-3

DNA: TGCGCCAGCAGCCCTGGGACAGGGCGAAACACTGAAGCTTTCTTT
CDR3: CASSPGTGRNTEAFF
J: TRBJ1-1
D: TRBD1
size: .
V: TRBV4-3

DNA: TGTGCCAGCAGTGAATCGCACCCCAGCACTGAAGCTTTCTTT
CDR3: CASSESHPSTEAFF
J: TRBJ1-1
D: .
size: .
V: TRBV2